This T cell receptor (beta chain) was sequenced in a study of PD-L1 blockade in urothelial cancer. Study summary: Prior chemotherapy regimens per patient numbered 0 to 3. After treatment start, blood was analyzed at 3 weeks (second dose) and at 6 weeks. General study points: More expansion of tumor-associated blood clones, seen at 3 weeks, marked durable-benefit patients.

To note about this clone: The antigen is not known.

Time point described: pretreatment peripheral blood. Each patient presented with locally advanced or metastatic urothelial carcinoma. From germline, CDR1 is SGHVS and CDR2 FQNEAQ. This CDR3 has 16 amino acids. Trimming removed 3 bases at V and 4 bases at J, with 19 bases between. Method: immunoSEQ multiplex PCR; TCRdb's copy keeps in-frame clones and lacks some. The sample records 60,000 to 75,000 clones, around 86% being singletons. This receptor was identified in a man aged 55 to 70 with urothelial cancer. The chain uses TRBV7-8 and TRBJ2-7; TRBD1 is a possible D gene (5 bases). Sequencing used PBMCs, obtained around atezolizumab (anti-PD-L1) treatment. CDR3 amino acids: CASSLETVRPFYEQYF. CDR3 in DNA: TGTGCCAGCAGCTTGGAGACAGTTCGGCCCTTTTACGAGCAGTACTTC.